The rows below give T cell receptor beta chains drawn from one sample of a study of OX40 agonist ivuxolimab in advanced cancers. This table comes from immunoSEQ multiplex PCR, and its TCRdb copy is limited to in-frame clones, with some not included. The table shows approximately 68,000 clones, with approximately 86% occurring only once. The source material was CD4+ or CD8+ T cells sorted from blood, sampled in a trial of the OX40 agonist ivuxolimab. The receptors come from an adult with an advanced solid tumor such as melanoma, head and neck, liver or kidney cancer. CDR3s include the opening cysteine and the closing phenylalanine or tryptophan. Each record gives: clone size, CDR3 length, D gene, J gene, V gene, CDR3 protein, CDR3 DNA. D genes are given only for firm matches. Some rows have no size entry. The others give once, few or many, or a class for an expanded clone.

>-|13|-|TRBJ2-7|TRBV6-5
CASQLGGSYEQYF
TGTGCCAGCCAGCTGGGGGGCTCCTACGAGCAGTACTTC
>-|17|TRBD1|TRBJ2-6|TRBV2
CASRLGQVDSGANVLTF
TGTGCCAGCAGACTCGGACAGGTCGACTCTGGGGCCAACGTCCTGACTTTC
>-|16|TRBD1|TRBJ1-5|TRBV4-1
CASSLTGQALNQPQHF
TGCGCCAGCAGCCTGACGGGACAGGCCTTAAATCAGCCCCAGCATTTT
>-|12|-|TRBJ1-1|TRBV27
CASSLEGTEAFF
TGTGCCAGCAGTTTGGAGGGTACTGAAGCTTTCTTT
>-|14|TRBD1|TRBJ1-6|TRBV18
CASCLQGVNSPLHF
TGTGCCAGCTGCCTACAGGGGGTGAATTCACCCCTCCACTTT
>-|13|TRBD1|TRBJ1-2|TRBV5-1
CASSSGQTHGYTF
TGCGCCAGCAGCTCGGGACAGACTCATGGCTACACCTTC
>-|14|-|TRBJ1-3|TRBV7-3
CASSSDSSGNTIYF
TGTGCCAGCTCTTCCGACAGCTCTGGAAACACCATATATTTT
>few|12|-|TRBJ2-1|TRBV28
CVPEGGLNEQFF
TGTGTCCCTGAGGGGGGACTCAATGAGCAGTTCTTC
>-|16|-|TRBJ1-1|TRBV5-5
CASSSPSDTRNTEAFF
TGTGCCAGCAGCTCTCCCTCCGACACTCGGAACACTGAAGCTTTCTTT
>-|15|-|TRBJ1-1|TRBV6-6
CASSWTGLPGTEAFF
TGTGCCAGCAGTTGGACGGGGTTACCTGGCACTGAAGCTTTCTTT
>once|16|-|TRBJ2-1|TRBV25-1
CASSRSHFRIYNEQFF
TGTGCCAGCAGTCGGTCCCACTTTCGAATCTACAATGAGCAGTTCTTC
>-|14|-|TRBJ1-4|TRBV30
CAWSARPLNEKLFF
TGTGCCTGGAGTGCAAGACCGTTGAATGAAAAACTGTTTTTT
>once|14|-|TRBJ1-4|TRBV19
CASTGDTVGEKLFF
TGTGCCAGTACAGGGGACACCGTAGGTGAAAAACTGTTTTTT
>-|13|-|TRBJ1-2|TRBV7-9
CASSFLTDWGYTF
TGTGCCAGCAGCTTTCTCACAGACTGGGGCTACACCTTC
>-|14|-|TRBJ1-1|TRBV6-6
CASSGQPQNTEAFF
TGTGCCAGCAGCGGACAGCCTCAAAACACTGAAGCTTTCTTT
>-|13|-|TRBJ1-2|TRBV4-3
CASSQAKNYGYTF
TGCGCCAGCAGCCAAGCCAAAAACTATGGCTACACCTTC
>-|11|-|TRBJ1-5|TRBV28
CASSRVRPQHF
TGTGCCAGCAGTCGAGTCCGGCCCCAGCATTTT
>-|15|TRBD1|TRBJ2-5|TRBV10-2
CASSVSLGTGRSQYF
TGCGCCAGCAGTGTTTCCCTCGGGACAGGGAGGTCCCAGTACTTC
>-|13|-|TRBJ1-4|TRBV5-1
CASSLVLGEKLFF
TGCGCCAGCAGCTTGGTCCTGGGTGAAAAACTGTTTTTT
>-|16|-|TRBJ1-5|TRBV4-1
CASSDPPRGGNQPQHF
TGCGCCAGCAGCGACCCCCCCAGGGGCGGCAATCAGCCCCAGCATTTT
>-|15|-|TRBJ1-6|TRBV7-2
CASSPQLGSGSPLHF
TGTGCCAGCAGCCCCCAGCTGGGGTCGGGGTCACCCCTCCACTTT
>-|16|-|TRBJ1-2|TRBV7-9
CASSAGRGGANYGYTF
TGTGCCAGCAGCGCAGGGCGAGGAGGGGCTAACTATGGCTACACCTTC
>-|15|TRBD1|TRBJ1-6|TRBV7-2
CASSLGGQGSSPLHF
TGTGCCAGCAGCCTAGGGGGACAGGGAAGTTCACCCCTCCACTTT
>-|17|TRBD2|TRBJ2-3|TRBV7-2
CASIAGVTGPGTDTQYF
TGTGCCAGCATAGCGGGAGTCACGGGTCCCGGCACAGATACGCAGTATTTT
>-|13|-|TRBJ1-1|TRBV30
CAWSGTANPEAFF
TGTGCCTGGAGCGGGACTGCTAACCCTGAAGCTTTCTTT
>-|17|TRBD1|TRBJ1-1|TRBV9
CASSARTGASGDTEAFF
TGTGCCAGCAGCGCCAGAACAGGGGCCTCGGGGGACACTGAAGCTTTCTTT
>-|14|TRBD1|TRBJ2-1|TRBV28
CASKPRGSYNEQFF
TGTGCCAGCAAACCCAGGGGGTCCTACAATGAGCAGTTCTTC
>-|18|TRBD1|TRBJ2-1|TRBV5-1
CASSSKLRQGARYNEQFF
TGCGCCAGCAGCTCAAAACTCCGACAGGGGGCGCGGTACAATGAGCAGTTCTTC
>-|14|-|TRBJ2-3|TRBV7-9
CASSSAGSTDTQYF
TGTGCCAGCAGCTCCGCAGGGTCCACAGATACGCAGTATTTT
>once|14|TRBD1|TRBJ2-5|TRBV5-1
CASSSQGPQETQYF
TGCGCCAGCAGCTCACAGGGGCCCCAAGAGACCCAGTACTTC
>once|14|TRBD2|TRBJ2-1|TRBV19
CASSITSANNEQFF
TGTGCCAGTAGTATTACTAGCGCCAACAATGAGCAGTTCTTC
>-|13|-|TRBJ1-2|TRBV28
CASSPGDAYGYTF
TGTGCCAGCAGTCCCGGGGACGCCTATGGCTACACCTTC
>-|18|TRBD2|TRBJ2-3|TRBV6-4
CASWEREVRGLWTDTQYF
TGTGCCAGCTGGGAGCGGGAGGTTAGAGGTTTGTGGACAGATACGCAGTATTTT
>-|19|TRBD2|TRBJ2-1|TRBV19
CASSIYGRSSGSGYNEQFF
TGTGCCAGTAGTATTTACGGCAGGAGTAGCGGGAGTGGCTACAATGAGCAGTTCTTC
>once|16|TRBD2|TRBJ2-3|TRBV11-3
CASSSGLAGGLVTQYF
TGTGCCAGCAGCTCCGGACTAGCGGGGGGGCTCGTTACGCAGTATTTT
>-|14|-|TRBJ2-3|TRBV7-2
CASSPPGRGDTQYF
TGTGCCAGCAGCCCCCCTGGACGGGGAGATACGCAGTATTTT
>-|16|TRBD1|TRBJ1-1|TRBV18
CASSQGRQGLNTEAFF
TGTGCCAGCTCACAGGGGAGACAGGGCTTAAACACTGAAGCTTTCTTT
>-|18|TRBD2|TRBJ2-1|TRBV7-9
CASSPGSRLAGGPNEQFF
TGTGCCAGCAGCCCCGGGTCTCGACTAGCGGGAGGGCCTAATGAGCAGTTCTTC
>-|15|-|TRBJ2-5|TRBV18
CASSLVMGGQETQYF
TGTGCCAGCTCACTAGTCATGGGTGGCCAAGAGACCCAGTACTTC
>once|13|-|TRBJ1-1|TRBV5-5
CASSLGLQFEAFF
TGTGCCAGCAGCTTGGGTCTACAATTTGAAGCTTTCTTT
>-|14|-|TRBJ1-2|TRBV7-2
CASSLGTGTYGYTF
TGTGCCAGCAGCTTAGGCACCGGGACATATGGCTACACCTTC
>-|18|-|TRBJ2-7|TRBV11-2
CASSLDFQGTAQSYEQYF
TGTGCCAGCAGCTTAGATTTTCAGGGCACCGCTCAATCCTACGAGCAGTACTTC
>once|15|TRBD1|TRBJ2-7|TRBV18
CASSPGTGGRYEQYF
TGTGCCAGCTCACCAGGGACAGGGGGACGCTACGAGCAGTACTTC
>-|15|TRBD1|TRBJ1-2|TRBV5-1
CASSLESGGRNGYTF
TGCGCCAGCAGCTTGGAGTCAGGGGGCCGGAATGGCTACACCTTC
>-|15|TRBD1|TRBJ2-2|TRBV6-5
CASSSGQGRTGELFF
TGTGCCAGCAGTAGTGGACAGGGTCGCACCGGGGAGCTGTTTTTT
>-|17|-|TRBJ1-3|TRBV5-1
CASSLDAGQNSGNTIYF
TGCGCCAGCAGCTTGGACGCGGGACAAAACTCTGGAAACACCATATATTTT